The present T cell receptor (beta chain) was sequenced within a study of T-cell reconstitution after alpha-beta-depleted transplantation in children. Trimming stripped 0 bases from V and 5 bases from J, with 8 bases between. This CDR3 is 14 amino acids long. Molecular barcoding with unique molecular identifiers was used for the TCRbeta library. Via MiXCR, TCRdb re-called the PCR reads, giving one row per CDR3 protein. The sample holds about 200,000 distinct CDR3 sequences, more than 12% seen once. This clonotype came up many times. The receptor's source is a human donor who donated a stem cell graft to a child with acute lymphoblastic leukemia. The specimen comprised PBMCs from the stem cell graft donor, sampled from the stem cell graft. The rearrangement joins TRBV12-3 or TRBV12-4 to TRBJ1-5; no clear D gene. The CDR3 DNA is TGTGCCAGCAGTTTAGCGGGGAAGGATCAGCCCCAGCATTTT. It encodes CASSLAGKDQPQHF.